This TCR delta chain emerged from a study of Vδ1+ human thymocytes. Whole-study results and caveats: Around 20% of thymic delta-chain sequences were Vdelta2, with few Vdelta3, unlike blood Vdelta1+ controls. Thymic TRG and TRD repertoires appeared highly polyclonal, with Gaussian CDR3 length distributions.

This clone was seen more than once but under ten times. Antigen specificity is unknown. Trimming cost V 3 bases and J 4 bases, with 30 bases left between them. Germline CDR1 and CDR2: TSWWSYY and QGS. This CDR3 contains 20 residues. Sequences come from RNA converted to cDNA by reverse transcription. Pooled V-gene forward primers with one constant-region reverse primer generated the CDR3 amplicons by multiplex PCR. TCRdb reran clone calling via CATT on the multiplex PCR reads. The table has about 27,000 delta-chain clones, nearly 7.5% seen once. The sequenced sample consisted of Vdelta1+ gamma-delta thymocytes from the thymus. Documented subset: FACS-sorted CD3+ TCRalphabeta- TCRVdelta1+ TCRVdelta2- thymocytes. The chain combines TRDV1 with TRDJ1, with D perhaps TRDD2 or TRDD3 (5 bases each). This clonotype originated in a girl less than two years old who had congenital heart surgery. The CDR3 DNA reads as TGTGCTCTTGGGGAGCCAATTTCCCCCGGGGGTACGCGGTTCCTCGATAAACTCATCTTT. This gives the protein CALGEPISPGGTRFLDKLIF.